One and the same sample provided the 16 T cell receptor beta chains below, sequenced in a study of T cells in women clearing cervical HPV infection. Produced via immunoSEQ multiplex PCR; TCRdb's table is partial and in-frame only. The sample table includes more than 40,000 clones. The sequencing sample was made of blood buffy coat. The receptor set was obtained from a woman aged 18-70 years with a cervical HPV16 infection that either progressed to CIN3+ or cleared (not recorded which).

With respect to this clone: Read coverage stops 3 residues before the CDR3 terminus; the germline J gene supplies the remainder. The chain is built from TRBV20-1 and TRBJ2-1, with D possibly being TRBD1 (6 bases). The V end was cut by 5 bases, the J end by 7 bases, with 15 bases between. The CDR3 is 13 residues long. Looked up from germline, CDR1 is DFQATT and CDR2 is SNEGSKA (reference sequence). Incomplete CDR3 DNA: TGCAGTGCTCTGACAGGTTCGCATAATGAG. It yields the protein CSALTGSHNE. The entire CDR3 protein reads CSALTGSHNEQFF.

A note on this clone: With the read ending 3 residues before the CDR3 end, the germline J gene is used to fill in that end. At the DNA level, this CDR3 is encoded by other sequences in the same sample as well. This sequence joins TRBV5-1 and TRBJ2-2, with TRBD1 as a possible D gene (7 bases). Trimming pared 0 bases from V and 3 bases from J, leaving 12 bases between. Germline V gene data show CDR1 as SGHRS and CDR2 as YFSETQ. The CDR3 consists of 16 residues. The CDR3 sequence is CASSLALRGDTGELFF. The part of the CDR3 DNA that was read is TGCGCCAGCAGCTTGGCTCTCAGGGGGGACACCGGGGAG.

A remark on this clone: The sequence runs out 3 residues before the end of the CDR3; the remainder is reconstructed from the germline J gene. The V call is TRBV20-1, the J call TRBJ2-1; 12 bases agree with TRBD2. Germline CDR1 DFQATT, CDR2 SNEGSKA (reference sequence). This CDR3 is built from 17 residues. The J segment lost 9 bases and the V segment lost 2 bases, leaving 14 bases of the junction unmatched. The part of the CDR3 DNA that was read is TGCAGTGCTAGAAGACCCGGGAATCTAGCGGGGGGGCGTGAG. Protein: CSARRPGNLAGGRE. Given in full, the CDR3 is CSARRPGNLAGGREQFF.

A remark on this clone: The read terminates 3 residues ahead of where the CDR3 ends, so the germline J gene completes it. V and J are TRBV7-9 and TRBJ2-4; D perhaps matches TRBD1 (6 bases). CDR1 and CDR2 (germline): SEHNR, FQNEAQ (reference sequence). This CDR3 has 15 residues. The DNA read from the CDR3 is TGTGCCAGCAGCTTACTCCAGTCCCTAGGCAGGGGT. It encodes CASSLLQSLGRG. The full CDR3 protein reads CASSLLQSLGRGQYF.

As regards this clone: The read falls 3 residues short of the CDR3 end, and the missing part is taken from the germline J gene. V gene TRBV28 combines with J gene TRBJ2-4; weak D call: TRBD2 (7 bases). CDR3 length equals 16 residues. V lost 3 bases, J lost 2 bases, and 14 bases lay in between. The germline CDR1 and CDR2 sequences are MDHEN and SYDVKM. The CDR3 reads CASSFGGWGPKNIQYF. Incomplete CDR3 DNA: TGTGCCAGCAGTTTCGGGGGGTGGGGGCCCAAAAACATT. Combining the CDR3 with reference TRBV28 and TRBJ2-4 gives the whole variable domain DVKVTQSSRYLVKRTGEKVFLECVQDMDHENMFWYRQDPGLGLRLIYFSYDVKMKEKGDIPEGYSVSREKKERFSLILESASTNQTSMYLCASSFGGWGPKNIQYFGAGTRLSVL.

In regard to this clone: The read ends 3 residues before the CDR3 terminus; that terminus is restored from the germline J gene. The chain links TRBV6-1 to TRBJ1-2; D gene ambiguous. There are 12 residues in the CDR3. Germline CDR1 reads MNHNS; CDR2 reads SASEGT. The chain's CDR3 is CASSERDGGYTF. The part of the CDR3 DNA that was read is TGTGCCAGCAGTGAAAGAGATGGCGGC.

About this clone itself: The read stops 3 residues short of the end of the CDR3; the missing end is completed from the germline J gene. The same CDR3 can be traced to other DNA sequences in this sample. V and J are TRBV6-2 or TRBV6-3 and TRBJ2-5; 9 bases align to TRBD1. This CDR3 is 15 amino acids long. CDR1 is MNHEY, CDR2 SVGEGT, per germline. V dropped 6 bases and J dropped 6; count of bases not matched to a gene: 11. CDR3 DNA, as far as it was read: TGTGCCAGCAGCGGCACAGGGGGCGGCGGGAAGACC. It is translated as CASSGTGGGGKT. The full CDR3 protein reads CASSGTGGGGKTQYF.

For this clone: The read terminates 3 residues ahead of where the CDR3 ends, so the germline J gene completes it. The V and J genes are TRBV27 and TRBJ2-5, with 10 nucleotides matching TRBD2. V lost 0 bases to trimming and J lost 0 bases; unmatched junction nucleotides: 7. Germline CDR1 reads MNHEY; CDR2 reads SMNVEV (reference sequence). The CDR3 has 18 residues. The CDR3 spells CASSLSRLAGEYQETQYF. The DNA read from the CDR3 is TGTGCCAGCAGTTTATCGCGGCTAGCGGGAGAGTACCAAGAGACC.

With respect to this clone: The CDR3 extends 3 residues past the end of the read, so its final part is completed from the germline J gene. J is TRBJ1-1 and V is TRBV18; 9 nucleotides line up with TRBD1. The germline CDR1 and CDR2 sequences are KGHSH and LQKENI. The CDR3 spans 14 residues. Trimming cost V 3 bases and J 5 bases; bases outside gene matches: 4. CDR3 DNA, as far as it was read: TGTGCCAGCTCACCCGGGACAGGGAGGACTGAA. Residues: CASSPGTGRTE. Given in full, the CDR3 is CASSPGTGRTEAFF.

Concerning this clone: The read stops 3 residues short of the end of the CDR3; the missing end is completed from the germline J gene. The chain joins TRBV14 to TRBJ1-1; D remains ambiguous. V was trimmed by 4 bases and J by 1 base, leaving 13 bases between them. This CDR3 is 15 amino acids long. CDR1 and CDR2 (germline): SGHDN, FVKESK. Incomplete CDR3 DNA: TGTGCCAGCAGCCTAACGAGAGGTCAGAACACTGAA. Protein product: CASSLTRGQNTE. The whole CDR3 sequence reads CASSLTRGQNTEAFF.

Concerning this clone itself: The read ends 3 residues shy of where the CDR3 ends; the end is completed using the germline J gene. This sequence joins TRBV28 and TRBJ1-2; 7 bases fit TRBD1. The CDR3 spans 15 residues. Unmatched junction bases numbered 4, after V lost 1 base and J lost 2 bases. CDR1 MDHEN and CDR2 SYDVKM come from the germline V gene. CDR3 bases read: TGTGCCAGCAGTTTATCCTCGACAGGGAACTATGGC. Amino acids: CASSLSSTGNYG. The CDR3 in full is CASSLSSTGNYGYTF.

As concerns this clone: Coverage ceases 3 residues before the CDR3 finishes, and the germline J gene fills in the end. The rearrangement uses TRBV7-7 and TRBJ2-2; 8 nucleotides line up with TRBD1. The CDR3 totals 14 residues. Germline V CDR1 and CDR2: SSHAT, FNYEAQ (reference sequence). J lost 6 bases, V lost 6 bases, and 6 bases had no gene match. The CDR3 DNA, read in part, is TGTGCCAGCAGTACCCGGACAGGGCCCGGGGAG. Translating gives CASSTRTGPGE. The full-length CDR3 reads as CASSTRTGPGELFF.

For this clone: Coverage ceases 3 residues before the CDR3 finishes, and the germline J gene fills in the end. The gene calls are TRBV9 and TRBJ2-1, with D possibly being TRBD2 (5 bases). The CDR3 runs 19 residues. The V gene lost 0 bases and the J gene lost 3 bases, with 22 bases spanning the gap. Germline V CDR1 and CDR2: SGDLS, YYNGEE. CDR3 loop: CASSVGLALRKALYNEQFF. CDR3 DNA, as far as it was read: TGTGCCAGCAGCGTAGGCCTAGCCCTACGGAAAGCCCTCTACAATGAG.

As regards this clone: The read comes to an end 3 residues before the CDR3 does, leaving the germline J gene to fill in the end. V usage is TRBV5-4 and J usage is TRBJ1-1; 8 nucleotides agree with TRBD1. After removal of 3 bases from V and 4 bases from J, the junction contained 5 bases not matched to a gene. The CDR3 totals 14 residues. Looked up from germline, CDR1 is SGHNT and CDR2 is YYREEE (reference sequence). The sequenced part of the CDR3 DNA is TGTGCCAGCAGCTCCATCACAGGGGGCACTGAA. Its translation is CASSSITGGTE. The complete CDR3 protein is CASSSITGGTEAFF.

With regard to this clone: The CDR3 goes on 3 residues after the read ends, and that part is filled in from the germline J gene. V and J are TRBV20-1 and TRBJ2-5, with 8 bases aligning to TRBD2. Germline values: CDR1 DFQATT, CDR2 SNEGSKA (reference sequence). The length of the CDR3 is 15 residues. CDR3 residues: CSALPGLANTDTQYF. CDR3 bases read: TGCAGTGCCCTCCCCGGACTAGCCAACACAGATACC.

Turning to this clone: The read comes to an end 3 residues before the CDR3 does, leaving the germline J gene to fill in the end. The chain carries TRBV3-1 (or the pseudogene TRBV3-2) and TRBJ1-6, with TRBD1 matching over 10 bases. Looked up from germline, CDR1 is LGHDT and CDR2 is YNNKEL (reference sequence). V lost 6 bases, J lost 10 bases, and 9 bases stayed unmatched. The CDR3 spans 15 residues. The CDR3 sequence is CASRPSGQGYSPLHF. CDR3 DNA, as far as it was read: TGTGCCAGCAGACCATCGGGACAGGGGTACTCACCC.